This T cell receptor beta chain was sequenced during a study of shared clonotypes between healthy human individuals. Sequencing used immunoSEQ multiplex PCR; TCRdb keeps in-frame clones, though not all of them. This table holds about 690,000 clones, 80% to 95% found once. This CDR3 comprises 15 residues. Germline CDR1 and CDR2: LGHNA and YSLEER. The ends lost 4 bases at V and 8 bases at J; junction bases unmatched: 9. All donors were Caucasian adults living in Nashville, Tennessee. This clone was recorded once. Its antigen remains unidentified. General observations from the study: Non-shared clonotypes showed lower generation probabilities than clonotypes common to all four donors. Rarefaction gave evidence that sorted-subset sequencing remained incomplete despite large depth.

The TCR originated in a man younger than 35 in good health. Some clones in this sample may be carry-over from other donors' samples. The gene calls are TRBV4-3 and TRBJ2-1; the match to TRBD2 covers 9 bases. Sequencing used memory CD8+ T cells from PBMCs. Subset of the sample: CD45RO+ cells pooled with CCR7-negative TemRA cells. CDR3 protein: CASSRLLAGADEQFF. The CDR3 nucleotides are TGCGCCAGCAGCCGTCTCTTAGCGGGAGCCGATGAGCAGTTCTTC.